The 25 T cell receptor beta chains below were found in one sample sequenced in a study of ipilimumab plus nivolumab after autologous stem cell transplantation. The repertoire was sequenced with immunoSEQ multiplex PCR; TCRdb's copy has only in-frame clones and lacks some. Among around 13,000 clones, around 78% were seen once, and the ten largest hold about a sixth. The sequencing here drew on PBMCs, taken in a trial of ipilimumab plus nivolumab as post-transplant consolidation. The receptor source for this set is a male donor with diffuse large B-cell lymphoma.

The chain is built from TRBV18 and TRBJ2-5, with D perhaps matching TRBD1 (6 bases). The germline CDR1 and CDR2 sequences are KGHSH and LQKENI. Trimming removed 7 bases from V and 2 bases from J, with 8 bases in between. The CDR3 runs 12 residues. The CDR3 here is CASLQGQETQYF. In nucleotides, the CDR3 is TGTGCCAGCTTACAGGGTCAAGAGACCCAGTACTTC.

This chain uses TRBV7-9 with TRBJ2-1; 12 nucleotides align to TRBD2. V gave up 5 bases and J gave up 4 bases; unmatched junction bases: 12. The CDR3 totals 18 residues. Per germline, CDR1 SEHNR and CDR2 FQNEAQ (reference sequence). The CDR3 loop reads CASSPGTSGSRGYNEQFF. The CDR3 coding sequence is TGTGCCAGCAGCCCCGGGACTAGCGGGTCCAGGGGTTACAATGAGCAGTTCTTC.

The chain combines TRBV7-3 with TRBJ2-1; TRBD1 is a possible D gene (6 bases). V lost 5 bases, J lost 6 bases, and 17 bases lay in between. CDR1 and CDR2 from the germline V gene are SGHTA and FQGTGA. This CDR3 is 15 amino acids long. This chain's CDR3 is CASSRTGGGPNEQFF. CDR3 nucleotides: TGTGCCAGCAGCCGTACTGGGGGCGGGCCCAATGAGCAGTTCTTC. Full variable domain (rest looked up from reference TRBV7-3 and TRBJ2-1): GAGVSQTPSNKVTEKGKYVELRCDPISGHTALYWYRQSLGQGPEFLIYFQGTGAADDSGLPNDRFFAVRPEGSVSTLKIQRTERGDSAVYLCASSRTGGGPNEQFFGPGTRLTVL.

The chain combines TRBV6-5 with TRBJ1-6; D uncertain. V lost 2 bases to trimming and J lost 6 bases, with 2 bases between them. CDR3 length: 12 amino acids. Germline V lookup: CDR1 MNHEY, CDR2 SVGAGI. The CDR3 region is CASSYPNSPLHF. For the CDR3, the DNA is TGTGCCAGCAGTTACCCTAATTCACCCCTCCACTTT.

The rearrangement joins TRBV7-2 to TRBJ2-5; tentative D call: TRBD2 (5 bases). The CDR3 is 15 residues long. Germline loops: CDR1 SGHTA, CDR2 FQGNSA. Trimming removed 0 bases from V and 5 bases from J, with 13 bases in between. The CDR3 loop reads CASSLARASGETQYF. Written as DNA, the CDR3 is TGTGCCAGCAGCTTAGCAAGGGCTTCGGGGGAGACCCAGTACTTC.

DNA of the CDR3: TGTGCCAGCAGCTTCTACACTGAAGCTTTCTTT. Translated, it gives CASSFYTEAFF. V is TRBV5-6 and J is TRBJ1-1; unclear D gene. Trimming pared 2 bases from V and 3 bases from J, leaving 2 bases between. The CDR3 is 11 residues long. The germline CDR1 and CDR2 sequences are SGHDT and YYEEEE. The full variable domain, with the rest looked up from reference TRBV5-6 and TRBJ1-1, is DAGVTQSPTHLIKTRGQQVTLRCSPKSGHDTVSWYQQALGQGPQFIFQYYEEEERQRGNFPDRFSGHQFPNYSSELNVNALLLGDSALYLCASSFYTEAFFGQGTRLTVV.

This clone was seen only a few times. V is TRBV9 and J is TRBJ1-1, with D uncertain. The CDR3 covers 13 residues. Germline V CDR1 and CDR2: SGDLS, YYNGEE. Trimming cost V 1 base and J 5 bases, with 9 bases left between them. The CDR3 protein is CASSVSPVTEAFF. The DNA of the CDR3 is TGTGCCAGCAGCGTAAGTCCGGTTACTGAAGCTTTCTTT. The full variable domain, in which reference TRBV9 and TRBJ1-1 provide the parts outside the CDR3, is DSGVTQTPKHLITATGQRVTLRCSPRSGDLSVYWYQQSLDQGLQFLIQYYNGEERAKGNILERFSAQQFPDLHSELNLSSLELGDSALYFCASSVSPVTEAFFGQGTRLTVV.

This sequence joins TRBV2 and TRBJ2-1; 9 bases are a match to TRBD1. The CDR3 runs 14 residues. Germline loops: CDR1 SNHLY, CDR2 FYNNEI. J was trimmed by 2 bases and V by 10 bases; bases with no gene match: 6. This CDR3 is CATENRGPYNEQFF. The CDR3 DNA reads TGTGCCACCGAGAACAGGGGGCCCTACAATGAGCAGTTCTTC.

This chain connects TRBV27 to TRBJ2-7; TRBD2 might be the D (7 bases). With 1 base removed from V and 5 bases from J, the gap between germline ends came to 12 bases. CDR1 and CDR2 (germline): MNHEY, SMNVEV (reference sequence). The CDR3 spans 14 residues. In DNA form, the CDR3 reads TGTGCCAGCAGTTTATATCGGGGGGCAAACGAGCAGTACTTC. As protein: CASSLYRGANEQYF.

The V and J genes are TRBV11-3 and TRBJ2-1, with 9 positions matching TRBD1. V gave up 7 bases and J gave up 7 bases; unmatched junction bases: 8. CDR1 and CDR2 from the germline V gene are SGHNT and YENEEA. The CDR3 covers 14 residues. The CDR3 DNA reads as TGTGCCAGCAAACACAGGGGGCTTAAAAATGAGCAGTTCTTC. Translating it yields CASKHRGLKNEQFF.

As concerns this clone: The junction departs from germline at one end; a sequencing error may be responsible. The V and J genes are TRBV29-1 and TRBJ2-5, with 8 bases matching TRBD1. The CDR3 is 12 amino acids. The germline V gene has CDR1 SQVTM and CDR2 ANQGSEA. The CDR3 DNA reads TGCAGCGTCGAAGGGACAGGAGAGACCCAGTACTTC. The encoded protein is CSVEGTGETQYF.

This clone was found a few times. This CDR3 reads CASSERAYEQYF. The CDR3 region has the DNA TGTGCCAGCAGTGAGCGCGCCTACGAGCAGTACTTC. The gene calls are TRBV6-1 and TRBJ2-7; D is ambiguous. With 3 bases removed from V and 2 bases from J, the gap between germline ends came to 5 bases. Germline assignment: CDR1 MNHNS and CDR2 SASEGT. This CDR3 has 12 residues.

The genes are TRBV5-1 and TRBJ1-2; D gene ambiguous. This CDR3 has 16 residues. The germline V and J ends were trimmed by 0 bases and 4 bases, with 16 bases remaining between them. Germline V gives CDR1 SGHRS, CDR2 YFSETQ. CDR3 sequence reads: CASSLAGRGDLYGYTF. CDR3 nucleotide sequence: TGCGCCAGCAGCTTGGCGGGTCGCGGAGACCTCTATGGCTACACCTTC.

The gene calls are TRBV29-1 and TRBJ1-5, with 9 bases that match TRBD1. V gave up 4 bases and J gave up 7 bases; unmatched junction bases: 8. Germline V gene data show CDR1 as SQVTM and CDR2 as ANQGSEA. The CDR3 covers 14 residues. The CDR3 loop reads CSVVGDRDGQPQHF. The CDR3 DNA reads TGCAGCGTTGTTGGGGACAGGGATGGGCAGCCCCAGCATTTT.

The chain joins TRBV5-5 to TRBJ1-2; D remains ambiguous. V was shortened by 0 bases and J by 2 bases, with 5 bases between the two germline ends. The CDR3 totals 13 residues. Germline values: CDR1 SGHKS, CDR2 YYEKEE (reference sequence). CDR3 bases: TGTGCCAGCAGCTTGGTGGGGAACTATGGCTACACCTTC. Translated, it gives CASSLVGNYGYTF.

This chain connects TRBV2 to TRBJ1-4; maybe TRBD1 (6 bases). V was trimmed by 6 bases and J by 4 bases, leaving 15 bases between them. Germline V gene sequence: CDR1 SNHLY, CDR2 FYNNEI. The CDR3 has 15 amino acids. The CDR3 loop reads CASSLRGGDNEKLFF. In DNA form, the CDR3 reads TGTGCCAGCAGCCTCAGGGGAGGAGATAATGAAAAACTGTTTTTT.

This clone has only a few counts. This rearrangement joins TRBV27 to TRBJ1-2; 11 positions match TRBD1. The CDR3 totals 16 residues. Germline CDR1 reads MNHEY; CDR2 reads SMNVEV (reference sequence). Trimming at V came to 5 bases and at J to 8 bases, leaving 13 bases not matched to a gene. CDR3 in amino acids: CASSPSEDRGRRGYTF. CDR3 in DNA: TGTGCCAGCAGTCCGTCGGAGGACAGGGGGCGCAGAGGCTACACCTTC.

This chain uses TRBV21-1 with TRBJ2-3; the table assigns TRBD1, which was not confirmed against the DNA. TRBV21-1 counts as a pseudogene. The CDR3 is made up of 14 amino acids. In DNA, the CDR3 is TGTGCCAGCAGCAGTTGTCAGGCAACCGATACGCAGTATTTT. Translated: CASSSCQATDTQYF.

Here the CDR3 DNA reads TGTGCCAGCAGCTTATATAGGAACACCGGGGAGCTGTTTTTT. Residues: CASSLYRNTGELFF. V gene TRBV7-9 combines with J gene TRBJ2-2; D not certain. There are 14 residues in the CDR3. V gave up 2 bases and J gave up 1 base, with 5 bases separating them. Germline CDR1 and CDR2: SEHNR and FQNEAQ (reference sequence).

This clone is medium-sized in the sample. This sequence joins TRBV10-3 and TRBJ1-1, with a possible D match to TRBD1 (6 bases). The V and J ends lost 2 bases and 2 bases respectively, with 12 bases between them. Germline assignment: CDR1 ENHRY and CDR2 SYGVKD. The CDR3 spans 15 residues. This CDR3 reads CAISETGTLNTEAFF. The DNA of the CDR3 is TGTGCCATCAGTGAGACCGGGACACTAAACACTGAAGCTTTCTTT.

Judged by abundance, this clone is medium-sized. The chain joins TRBV20-1 to TRBJ2-7; D not certain. The length of the CDR3 is 11 residues. Germline-derived CDR1 and CDR2 are DFQATT and SNEGSKA (reference sequence). V lost 3 bases and J 4 bases, leaving 7 bases between the germline ends. Here the CDR3 DNA reads TGCAGTGCTAGTACTGGTTACGAGCAGTACTTC. Translating it yields CSASTGYEQYF.

J is TRBJ2-2 and V is TRBV19; the match to TRBD1 covers 7 bases. Germline values: CDR1 LNHDA, CDR2 SQIVND (reference sequence). The junction had 7 bases not matched to a gene; V was cut back by 0 bases and J by 6 bases. This CDR3 comprises 16 residues. This chain's CDR3 is CASSIDLQGDPGELFF. For the CDR3, the DNA is TGTGCCAGTAGTATAGATCTCCAGGGGGACCCCGGGGAGCTGTTTTTT.

The rearrangement links TRBV7-3 to TRBJ2-5; D may be TRBD1 or TRBD2 (6 bases each). The CDR3 is made up of 14 amino acids. CDR1 and CDR2 (germline): SGHTA, FQGTGA. V lost 5 bases to trimming and J lost 4 bases, with 14 bases between them. In DNA, the CDR3 is TGTGCCAGCAGCCCCTCGGGGGCTCGAGAGACCCAGTACTTC. As protein: CASSPSGARETQYF.

The rearrangement links TRBV6-6 to TRBJ2-7; D unresolved. The CDR3 is 13 amino acids. Trimming cost V 0 bases and J 3 bases, with 6 bases left between them. Germline V lookup: CDR1 MNHNY, CDR2 SVGAGI (reference sequence). This chain's CDR3 is CASSYSNYYEQYF. The CDR3 DNA follows: TGTGCCAGCAGTTACTCCAACTACTACGAGCAGTACTTC.

The chain carries TRBV7-2 and TRBJ1-1; D remains unclear. Germline-derived CDR1 and CDR2 are SGHTA and FQGNSA. The length of the CDR3 is 14 residues. V lost 5 bases, J lost 4 bases, and 14 bases lay in between. In DNA form, the CDR3 reads TGTGCCAGCAGCCAAGAGGGTCGGAGCACTGAAGCTTTCTTT. This translates into CASSQEGRSTEAFF.